Listed below are T cell receptor beta chains from one sample, sequenced in a study of cytomegalovirus exposure and HLA in healthy donors. TCRdb keeps only in-frame clones here, not all; method: immunoSEQ multiplex PCR. The table includes under 110,000 clones, 60% to 85% detected once. The sequencing input was PBMCs. These receptors were obtained from a male donor in good health and CMV-seropositive. Each CDR3 is given with its conserved first and last residue. D genes are given only for firm matches. A clone size is listed for some rows: how often the clone was seen (once, few, many), or a class if it is expanded.

CDR3 DNA,CDR3 protein,D gene,J gene,V gene,clone size
TGTGCCAGCTCACAGGCTGTCTATGGCTACACCTTC,CASSQAVYGYTF,-,TRBJ1-2,TRBV6-1,-
TGTGCACGGAGGGGACTAGCGGGGGTCACAGATACGCAGTATTTT,CARRGLAGVTDTQYF,TRBD2,TRBJ2-3,TRBV30,once
TGTGCCAGCAGTTCCCGGGAGGGGAATTCACCCCTCCACTTT,CASSSREGNSPLHF,-,TRBJ1-6,TRBV7-2,once
TGCAGTGCTGTATATGGCTACACCTTC,CSAVYGYTF,-,TRBJ1-2,TRBV20-1,-
TGTGCCAGCAGTGATCCGGGACAGGGGGGCTACGAGCAGTACTTC,CASSDPGQGGYEQYF,TRBD1,TRBJ2-7,TRBV6-1,-
TGTGCCAGCAACGGGGAGCCCTACGAGCAGTACTTC,CASNGEPYEQYF,-,TRBJ2-7,TRBV2,few
TGTGCCAGCAGTCTGACGGGGGAGACCGAGCAGTACTTC,CASSLTGETEQYF,-,TRBJ2-7,TRBV5-5,-
TGTGCCAGCAGCGCCGCAGGGTACGAGCAGTACTTC,CASSAAGYEQYF,-,TRBJ2-7,TRBV7-2,-
TGTGCCAGCCGTTTAACAGGGGAGGAACATTTT,CASRLTGEEHF,TRBD1,TRBJ1-5,TRBV6-6,-
TGTGCCAGCAGGAGGGACTCCACAGATACGCAGTATTTT,CASRRDSTDTQYF,-,TRBJ2-3,TRBV6-6,-
TGTGCCAGCAGCGCAACAGGGGACACTGAAGCTTTCTTT,CASSATGDTEAFF,TRBD1,TRBJ1-1,TRBV9,-
TGTGCCAGCAGCTTAGATCGACAGGGAGATAAGTTCTTC,CASSLDRQGDKFF,TRBD1,TRBJ2-1,TRBV11-3,few
TGTGCCAGCAGTGTAACAGAAGTTGACACTGAAGCTTTCTTT,CASSVTEVDTEAFF,-,TRBJ1-1,TRBV6-4,-
TGTGCCAGCAGTTTCCTAGACTACACCTTC,CASSFLDYTF,-,TRBJ1-2,TRBV6-6,once
TGTGCCAGTAGTACGGGACAGGGCGGAAACACCATATATTTT,CASSTGQGGNTIYF,TRBD1,TRBJ1-3,TRBV19,-
TGTGCCAGCAGCTTAGCTCTAGCCCGCACAGATACGCAGTATTTT,CASSLALARTDTQYF,-,TRBJ2-3,TRBV7-2,-
TGCAGTGCTAGAGCCGTTCACGAGCAGTACTTC,CSARAVHEQYF,-,TRBJ2-7,TRBV20-1,few
TGTGCCAGCAGCGAGACAGGGAGGAACACTGAAGCTTTCTTT,CASSETGRNTEAFF,TRBD1,TRBJ1-1,TRBV7-2,-
TGTGCCAGCAGTCTCCTACGAACCGGGACAGGGGTTTGGGGTGAAGCTTTCTTT,CASSLLRTGTGVWGEAFF,TRBD1,TRBJ1-1,TRBV27,-
TGTGCCAGCAGCCCCGGTCTACGGGGGGGCCAGGACGGCTCAGATACGCAGTATTTT,CASSPGLRGGQDGSDTQYF,TRBD2,TRBJ2-3,TRBV5-4,-